This is a list of T cell receptor beta chains from one sample in a study of cytomegalovirus exposure and HLA in healthy donors. Assay: immunoSEQ multiplex PCR; the TCRdb copy retains only in-frame clones and omits some. The data contain around 200,000 clones, roughly 80% of them singletons. Sequencing was performed on PBMCs. The receptors come from a man aged 35 to 55 in good health and CMV-seronegative. Each CDR3 is given without its conserved first and last residue. The order of the fields is CDR3 protein, J gene, D gene, V gene. The D gene is left open where the match is weak.

ASSVSSGQETQY TRBJ2-5 TRBD2 TRBV7-2
ASSPRGNGGEAF TRBJ1-1 TRBD1 TRBV2
ASSFRDPGLAGNEQF TRBJ2-1 TRBD2 TRBV27
ASERGGEAF TRBJ1-1 NA TRBV28
ASSARDTGYGYT TRBJ1-2 NA TRBV7-2
ASSTSGTFYEQY TRBJ2-7 TRBD2 TRBV27
ASSPTGTGISEQY TRBJ2-7 TRBD1 TRBV18
AISPGRIVIQNSGANVLT TRBJ2-6 TRBD2 TRBV10-3
ASSLLAGTGDSYEQY TRBJ2-7 TRBD1 TRBV4-2
ASRPSGLAIHNEQF TRBJ2-1 TRBD2 TRBV7-9
ASSVGGGYGETQY TRBJ2-5 NA TRBV9
ASSLAPGQGAVYEQY TRBJ2-7 TRBD1 TRBV5-5
ASSDGTGNTGELF TRBJ2-2 TRBD1 TRBV2
ASSDRVATEAF TRBJ1-1 TRBD1 TRBV18
ASSSGQRIYNEQF TRBJ2-1 NA TRBV27
ASSPGQGVEQY TRBJ2-7 TRBD1 TRBV18
ASSPGVGEKLF TRBJ1-4 NA TRBV11-2
ASSLVFPGDEQF TRBJ2-1 NA TRBV5-1
ASSLDGGKKGYT TRBJ1-2 NA TRBV11-2
ASSPTSRVGEQY TRBJ2-5 NA TRBV11-2
ASSRFDSPTEAF TRBJ1-1 NA TRBV5-6
ATSRDGDNQPQH TRBJ1-5 NA TRBV15
ASSPSSYEQY TRBJ2-7 NA TRBV7-8
AWGEGQGETQY TRBJ2-5 NA TRBV30
ASSQLGAGYT TRBJ1-2 NA TRBV4-1
ASSPRDRGQPTLH TRBJ1-6 TRBD1 TRBV19
ASSVAGGSGTGELF TRBJ2-2 NA TRBV9
SSSLERGQGSGNTIY TRBJ1-3 TRBD1 TRBV7-9
ASSFGTQNEQF TRBJ2-1 NA TRBV11-3
ASSGGLAVGRNEQF TRBJ2-1 TRBD2 TRBV5-6
ATSGGIRDNEQF TRBJ2-1 NA TRBV15
ASSLPSGSREEQY TRBJ2-7 TRBD2 TRBV28